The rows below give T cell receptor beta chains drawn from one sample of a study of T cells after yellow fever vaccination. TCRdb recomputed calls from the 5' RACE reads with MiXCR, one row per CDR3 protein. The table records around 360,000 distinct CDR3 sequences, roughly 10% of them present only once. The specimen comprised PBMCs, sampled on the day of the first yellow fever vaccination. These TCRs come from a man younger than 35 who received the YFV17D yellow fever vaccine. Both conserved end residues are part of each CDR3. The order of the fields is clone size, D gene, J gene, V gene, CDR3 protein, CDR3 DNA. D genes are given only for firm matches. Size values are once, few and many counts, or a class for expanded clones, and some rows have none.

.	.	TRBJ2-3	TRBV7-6	CASSPIPTGGTDTQYF	TGTGCCAGCAGCCCGATTCCGACCGGCGGCACAGATACGCAGTATTTT
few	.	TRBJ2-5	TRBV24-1	CATSDGVGETQYF	TGTGCCACCAGTGATGGTGTAGGAGAGACCCAGTACTTC
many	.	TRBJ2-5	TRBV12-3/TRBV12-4	CASRVGGETQYF	TGTGCCAGCAGGGTCGGTGGAGAGACCCAGTACTTC
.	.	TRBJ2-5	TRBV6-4	CASSVNAGETQYF	TGTGCCAGCAGTGTCAACGCGGGAGAGACCCAGTACTTC
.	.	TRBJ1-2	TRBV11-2	CASSLAGNGYTF	TGTGCCAGCAGCCTAGCAGGGAATGGCTACACCTTC
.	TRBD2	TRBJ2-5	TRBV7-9	CASSPRGGYQETQYF	TGTGCCAGCAGCCCCCGCGGGGGGTACCAAGAGACCCAGTACTTC
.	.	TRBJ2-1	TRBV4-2	CASSPYSRGSSYNEQFF	TGTGCCAGCAGCCCATACTCGCGGGGTAGCTCCTACAATGAGCAGTTCTTC
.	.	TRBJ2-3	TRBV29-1	CSARENRDTQYF	TGCAGCGCCAGAGAAAATAGAGATACGCAGTATTTT
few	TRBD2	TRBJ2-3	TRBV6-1	CASSKLAGGADTQYF	TGTGCCAGCAGTAAACTAGCGGGTGGGGCAGATACGCAGTATTTT
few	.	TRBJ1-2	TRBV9	CASSVDSGVNYGYTF	TGTGCCAGCAGCGTAGATTCAGGGGTTAACTATGGCTACACCTTC
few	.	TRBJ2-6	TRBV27	CASSLMSGANVLTF	TGTGCCAGCAGTTTAATGTCTGGGGCCAACGTCCTGACTTTC
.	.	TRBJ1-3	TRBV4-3	CASSQGSGVGGNTIYF	TGCGCCAGCAGCCAAGGTTCCGGGGTTGGTGGAAACACCATATATTTT
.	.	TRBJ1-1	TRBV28	CASSLKGYNTEAFF	TGTGCCAGCAGTTTAAAGGGGTATAACACTGAAGCTTTCTTT
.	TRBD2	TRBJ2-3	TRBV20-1	CSALADRSDTQYF	TGCAGTGCTCTAGCGGATCGGTCAGATACGCAGTATTTT
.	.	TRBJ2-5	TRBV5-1	CASSLETSGETQYF	TGCGCCAGCAGCTTGGAGACGTCGGGAGAGACCCAGTACTTC
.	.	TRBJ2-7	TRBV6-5	CASGLTRYEQYF	TGTGCCAGTGGACTGACGAGGTACGAGCAGTACTTC
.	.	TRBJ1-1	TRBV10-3	CAISQGLGPGTEAFF	TGTGCCATCAGCCAGGGTTTAGGGCCGGGCACTGAAGCTTTCTTT
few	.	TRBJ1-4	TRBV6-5	CASSYSQADEKLFF	TGTGCCAGCAGTTACTCCCAGGCGGATGAAAAACTGTTTTTT
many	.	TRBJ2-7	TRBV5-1	CASGFGSYEQYF	TGCGCCAGTGGATTTGGGTCCTACGAGCAGTACTTC
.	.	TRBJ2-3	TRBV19	CASSIEATGRERVTDTQYF	TGTGCCAGTAGTATAGAAGCGACAGGGAGGGAGAGGGTCACAGATACGCAGTATTTT
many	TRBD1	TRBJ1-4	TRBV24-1	CATSDPGTGGEKLFF	TGTGCCACCAGTGATCCCGGGACAGGGGGAGAAAAACTGTTTTTT
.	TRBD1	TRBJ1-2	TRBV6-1	CASSEDRVGGYTF	TGTGCCAGCAGTGAGGACAGGGTTGGGGGCTACACCTTC
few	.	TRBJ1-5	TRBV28	CASRQGIHQPQHF	TGTGCCAGCAGACAGGGTATCCATCAGCCCCAGCATTTT
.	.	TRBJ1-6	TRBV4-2	CASSQGGRNNSPLHF	TGTGCCAGCAGCCAGGGTGGACGGAATAATTCACCCCTCCACTTT